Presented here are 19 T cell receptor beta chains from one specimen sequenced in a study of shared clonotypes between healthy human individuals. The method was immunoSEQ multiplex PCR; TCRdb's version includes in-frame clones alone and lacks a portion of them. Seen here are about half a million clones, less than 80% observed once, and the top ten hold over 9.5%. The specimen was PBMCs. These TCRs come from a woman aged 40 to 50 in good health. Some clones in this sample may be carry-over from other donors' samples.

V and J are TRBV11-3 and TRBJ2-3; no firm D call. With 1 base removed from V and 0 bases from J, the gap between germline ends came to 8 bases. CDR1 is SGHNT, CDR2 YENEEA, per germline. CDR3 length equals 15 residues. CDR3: CASSLGSPSTDTQYF. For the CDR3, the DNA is TGTGCCAGCAGCTTAGGGTCGCCTAGCACAGATACGCAGTATTTT.

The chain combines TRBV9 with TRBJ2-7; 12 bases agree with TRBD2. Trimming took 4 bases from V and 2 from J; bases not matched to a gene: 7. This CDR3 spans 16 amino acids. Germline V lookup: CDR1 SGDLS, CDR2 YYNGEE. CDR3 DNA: TGTGCCAGCAGCCCCGGACTAGCGGGGATCCCCTACGAGCAGTACTTC. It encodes CASSPGLAGIPYEQYF.

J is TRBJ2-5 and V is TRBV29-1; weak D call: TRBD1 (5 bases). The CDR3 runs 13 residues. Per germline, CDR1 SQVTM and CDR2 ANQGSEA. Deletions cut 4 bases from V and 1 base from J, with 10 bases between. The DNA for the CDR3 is TGCAGCGTTGCAGGGTCAGGCCAAGAGACCCAGTACTTC. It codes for CSVAGSGQETQYF.

CDR3 bases: TGTGCCAGCAGTTACTCGTGGGGTACTGAAGCTTTCTTT. This encodes CASSYSWGTEAFF. V gene TRBV6-6 combines with J gene TRBJ1-1; no definite D call. CDR1 and CDR2 (germline): MNHNY, SVGAGI (reference sequence). The CDR3 length is 13 residues. V lost 0 bases and J 5 bases, leaving 7 bases between the germline ends.

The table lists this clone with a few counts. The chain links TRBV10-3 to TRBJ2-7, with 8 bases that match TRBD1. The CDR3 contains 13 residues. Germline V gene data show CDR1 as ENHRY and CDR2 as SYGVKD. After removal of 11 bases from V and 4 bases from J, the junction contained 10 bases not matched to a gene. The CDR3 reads CAHYWTGSYEQYF. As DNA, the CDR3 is TGTGCCCACTACTGGACAGGGTCGTACGAGCAGTACTTC.

The CDR3 DNA reads TGTGCCAGCAGCTTGGTGGGGAGCGGATCTGGAAACACCATATATTTT. Encoded protein: CASSLVGSGSGNTIYF. The J gene is TRBJ1-3, the V gene TRBV5-5; no reliable D call. Trimming pared 0 bases from V and 1 base from J, leaving 11 bases between. This CDR3 region has 16 residues. Germline V gene data show CDR1 as SGHKS and CDR2 as YYEKEE (reference sequence).

CDR3 sequence: CASSIRDTTNEQFF. For the CDR3, the DNA is TGTGCCAGCAGCATTCGGGACACAACCAATGAGCAGTTCTTC. This chain links TRBV9 with TRBJ2-1, with TRBD1 as a possible D gene (6 bases). Germline V CDR1 and CDR2: SGDLS, YYNGEE. The CDR3 runs 14 residues. The ends were cut back, 4 bases at V and 6 bases at J, with 14 bases in the middle.

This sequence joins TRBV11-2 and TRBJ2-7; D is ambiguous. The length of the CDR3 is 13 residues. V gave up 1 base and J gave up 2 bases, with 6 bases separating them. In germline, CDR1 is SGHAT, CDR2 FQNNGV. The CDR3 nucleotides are TGTGCCAGCAGCTTAGTACAGACCTACGAGCAGTACTTC. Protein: CASSLVQTYEQYF.

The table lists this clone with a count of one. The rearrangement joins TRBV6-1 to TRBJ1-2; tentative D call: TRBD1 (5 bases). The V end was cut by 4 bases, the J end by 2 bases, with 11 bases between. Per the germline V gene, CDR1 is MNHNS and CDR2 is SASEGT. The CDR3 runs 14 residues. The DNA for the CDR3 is TGTGCCAGCAGTGTCAGTGGGGGGAACTATGGCTACACCTTC. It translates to CASSVSGGNYGYTF.

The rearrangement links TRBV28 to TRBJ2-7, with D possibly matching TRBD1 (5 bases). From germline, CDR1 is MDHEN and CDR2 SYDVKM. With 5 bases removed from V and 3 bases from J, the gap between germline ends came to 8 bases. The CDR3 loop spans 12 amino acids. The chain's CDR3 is CASSIQGYEQYF. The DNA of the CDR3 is TGTGCCAGCAGTATTCAGGGCTACGAGCAGTACTTC.

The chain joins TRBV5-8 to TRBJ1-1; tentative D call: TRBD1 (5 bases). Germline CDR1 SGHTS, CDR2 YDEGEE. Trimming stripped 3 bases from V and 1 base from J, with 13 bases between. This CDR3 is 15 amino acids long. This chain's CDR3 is CASSWGTSPNTEAFF. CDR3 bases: TGTGCCAGCAGCTGGGGGACCAGTCCGAACACTGAAGCTTTCTTT.

CDR3 residues: CAWSVGWADQETQYF. CDR3 in DNA: TGTGCCTGGAGTGTAGGGTGGGCAGACCAAGAGACCCAGTACTTC. The J gene is TRBJ2-5, the V gene TRBV30; D is undetermined. V lost 0 bases and J 0 bases, leaving 11 bases between the germline ends. The CDR3 has 15 amino acids. Germline V CDR1 and CDR2: GTSNPN, SVGIG (reference sequence).

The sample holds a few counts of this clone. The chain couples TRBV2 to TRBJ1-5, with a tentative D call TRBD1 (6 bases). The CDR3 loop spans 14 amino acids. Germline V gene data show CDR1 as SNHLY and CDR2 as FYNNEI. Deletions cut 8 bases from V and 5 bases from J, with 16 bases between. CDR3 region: CASGETGMDQPQHF. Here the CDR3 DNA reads TGTGCCAGCGGAGAAACAGGGATGGATCAGCCCCAGCATTTT.

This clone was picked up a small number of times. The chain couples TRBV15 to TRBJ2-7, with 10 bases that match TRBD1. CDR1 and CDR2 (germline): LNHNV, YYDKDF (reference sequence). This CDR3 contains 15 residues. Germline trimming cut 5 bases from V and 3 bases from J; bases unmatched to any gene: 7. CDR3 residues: CATSGPGTGVYEQYF. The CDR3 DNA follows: TGTGCCACCAGCGGACCCGGGACAGGGGTCTACGAGCAGTACTTC.

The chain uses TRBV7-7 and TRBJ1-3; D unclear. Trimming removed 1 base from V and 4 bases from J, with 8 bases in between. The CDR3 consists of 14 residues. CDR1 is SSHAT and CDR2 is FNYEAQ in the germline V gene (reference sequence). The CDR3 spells CASSLGGDGNTIYF. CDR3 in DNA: TGTGCCAGCAGCTTAGGGGGAGACGGAAACACCATATATTTT.

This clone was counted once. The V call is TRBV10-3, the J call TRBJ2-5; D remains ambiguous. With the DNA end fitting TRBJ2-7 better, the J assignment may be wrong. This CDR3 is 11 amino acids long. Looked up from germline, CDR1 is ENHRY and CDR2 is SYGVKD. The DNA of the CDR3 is TGTGCCATCAGTGAGTCCATCGAGCAGTACTTC. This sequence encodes CAISESIEQYF.

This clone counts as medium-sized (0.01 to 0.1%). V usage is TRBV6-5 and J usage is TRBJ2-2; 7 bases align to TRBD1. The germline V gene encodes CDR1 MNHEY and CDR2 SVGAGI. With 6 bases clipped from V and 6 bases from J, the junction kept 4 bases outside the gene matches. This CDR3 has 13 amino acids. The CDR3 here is CASSTGDAGELFF. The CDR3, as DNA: TGTGCCAGCAGCACAGGGGACGCCGGGGAGCTGTTTTTT.

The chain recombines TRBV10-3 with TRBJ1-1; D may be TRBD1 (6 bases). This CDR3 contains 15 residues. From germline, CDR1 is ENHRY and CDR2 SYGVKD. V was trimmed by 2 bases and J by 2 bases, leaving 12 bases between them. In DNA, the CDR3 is TGTGCCATCAGTGAGGGACAGACAAAAAACACTGAAGCTTTCTTT. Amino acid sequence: CAISEGQTKNTEAFF.

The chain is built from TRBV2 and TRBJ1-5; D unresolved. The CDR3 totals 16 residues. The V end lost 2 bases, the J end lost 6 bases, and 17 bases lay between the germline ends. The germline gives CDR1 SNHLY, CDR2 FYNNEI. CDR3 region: CASSELGRGSGQPQHF. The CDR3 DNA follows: TGTGCCAGCAGTGAACTCGGCCGAGGTAGTGGTCAGCCCCAGCATTTT.